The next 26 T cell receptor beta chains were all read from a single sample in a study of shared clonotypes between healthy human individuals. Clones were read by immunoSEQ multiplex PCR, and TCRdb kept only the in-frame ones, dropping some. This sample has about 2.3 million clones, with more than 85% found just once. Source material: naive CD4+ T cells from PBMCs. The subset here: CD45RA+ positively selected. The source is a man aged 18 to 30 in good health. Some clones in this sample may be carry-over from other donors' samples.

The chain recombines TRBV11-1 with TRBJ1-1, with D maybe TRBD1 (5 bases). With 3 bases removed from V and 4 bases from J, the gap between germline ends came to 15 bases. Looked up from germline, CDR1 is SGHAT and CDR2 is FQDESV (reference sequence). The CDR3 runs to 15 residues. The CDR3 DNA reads TGTGCCAGCAGCTTGGGGGACTCCTTTCTCACTGAAGCTTTCTTT. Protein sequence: CASSLGDSFLTEAFF.

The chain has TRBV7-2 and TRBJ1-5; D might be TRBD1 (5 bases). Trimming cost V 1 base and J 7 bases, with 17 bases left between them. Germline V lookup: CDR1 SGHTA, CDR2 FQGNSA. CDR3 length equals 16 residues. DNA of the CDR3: TGTGCCAGCAGCTTAGGGGGAGAGAGGGGAAGGCAGCCCCAGCATTTT. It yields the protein CASSLGGERGRQPQHF.

CDR3 sequence reads: CASSQRTGGNYGYTF. CDR3 bases: TGTGCCAGCAGCCAACGGACAGGGGGCAACTATGGCTACACCTTC. V gene TRBV5-4 combines with J gene TRBJ1-2, with 11 bases aligning to TRBD1. Germline V gives CDR1 SGHNT, CDR2 YYREEE (reference sequence). J gave up 2 bases and V 4 bases, and 4 bases lay outside the gene matches. This CDR3 is 15 amino acids long.

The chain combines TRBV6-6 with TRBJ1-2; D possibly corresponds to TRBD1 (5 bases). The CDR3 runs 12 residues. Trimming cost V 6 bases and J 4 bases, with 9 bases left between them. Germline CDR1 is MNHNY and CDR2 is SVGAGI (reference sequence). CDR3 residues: CASSYDSYGYTF. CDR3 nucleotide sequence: TGTGCCAGCAGCTACGACAGCTATGGCTACACCTTC.

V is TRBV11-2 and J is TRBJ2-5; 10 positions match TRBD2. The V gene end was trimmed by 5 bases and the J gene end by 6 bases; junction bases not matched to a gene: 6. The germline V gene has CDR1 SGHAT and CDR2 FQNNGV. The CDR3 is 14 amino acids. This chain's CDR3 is CASSVTSGMQTQYF. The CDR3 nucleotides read TGTGCCAGCAGCGTAACTAGCGGGATGCAGACCCAGTACTTC.

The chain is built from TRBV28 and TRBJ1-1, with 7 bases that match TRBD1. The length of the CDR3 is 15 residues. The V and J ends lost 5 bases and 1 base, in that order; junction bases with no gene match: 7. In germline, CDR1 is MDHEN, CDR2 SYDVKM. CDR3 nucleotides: TGTGCCAGCAGTAGCGCAGGGGGTTCGAACACTGAAGCTTTCTTT. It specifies CASSSAGGSNTEAFF.

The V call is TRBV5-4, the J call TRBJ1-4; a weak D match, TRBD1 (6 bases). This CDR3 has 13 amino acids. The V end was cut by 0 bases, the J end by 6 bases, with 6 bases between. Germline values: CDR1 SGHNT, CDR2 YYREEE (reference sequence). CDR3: CASSLDRDEKLFF. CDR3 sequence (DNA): TGTGCCAGCAGCTTGGACAGGGATGAAAAACTGTTTTTT.

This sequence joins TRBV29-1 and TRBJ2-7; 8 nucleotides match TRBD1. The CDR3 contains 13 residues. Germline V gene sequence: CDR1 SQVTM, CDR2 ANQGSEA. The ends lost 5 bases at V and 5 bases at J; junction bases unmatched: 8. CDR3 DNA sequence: TGCAGCGTTCATTGGACAGGGATGAACGAGCAGTACTTC. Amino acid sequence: CSVHWTGMNEQYF.

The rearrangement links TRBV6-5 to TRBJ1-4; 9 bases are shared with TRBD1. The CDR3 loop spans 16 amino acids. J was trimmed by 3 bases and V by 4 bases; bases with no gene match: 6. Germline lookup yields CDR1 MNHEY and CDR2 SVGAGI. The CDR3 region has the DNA TGTGCCAGCAGTTCGACGCGGGACAGGGCTAATGAAAAACTGTTTTTT. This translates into CASSSTRDRANEKLFF.

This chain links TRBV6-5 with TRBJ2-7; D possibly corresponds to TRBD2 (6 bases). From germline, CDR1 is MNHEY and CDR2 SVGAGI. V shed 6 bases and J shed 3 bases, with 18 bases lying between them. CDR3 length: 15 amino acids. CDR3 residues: CASRLAGGGNYEQYF. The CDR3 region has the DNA TGTGCCAGCAGACTAGCCGGTGGGGGAAACTACGAGCAGTACTTC.

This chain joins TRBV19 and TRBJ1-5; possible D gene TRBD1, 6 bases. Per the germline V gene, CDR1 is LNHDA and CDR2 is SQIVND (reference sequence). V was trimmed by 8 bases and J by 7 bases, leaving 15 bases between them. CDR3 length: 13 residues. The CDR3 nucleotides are TGTGCCAGTTCTACAGGGCGGGTGCAGCCCCAGCATTTT. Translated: CASSTGRVQPQHF.

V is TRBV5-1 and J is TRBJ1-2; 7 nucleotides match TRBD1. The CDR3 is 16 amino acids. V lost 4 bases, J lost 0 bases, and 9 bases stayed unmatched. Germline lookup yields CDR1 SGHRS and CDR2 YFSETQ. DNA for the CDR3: TGCGCCAGCAGCCTGGAGGGACAGCGCACTAACTATGGCTACACCTTC. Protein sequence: CASSLEGQRTNYGYTF.

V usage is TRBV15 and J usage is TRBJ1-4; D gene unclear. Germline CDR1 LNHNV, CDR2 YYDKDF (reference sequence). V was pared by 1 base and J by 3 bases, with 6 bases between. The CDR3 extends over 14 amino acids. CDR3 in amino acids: CATSRGSSNEKLFF. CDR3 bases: TGTGCCACCAGCAGAGGCAGTTCTAATGAAAAACTGTTTTTT.

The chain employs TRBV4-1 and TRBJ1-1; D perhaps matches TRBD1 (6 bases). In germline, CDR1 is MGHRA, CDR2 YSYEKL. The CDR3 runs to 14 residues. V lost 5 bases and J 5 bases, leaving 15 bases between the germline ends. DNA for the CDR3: TGCGCCAGCAGCTCCCAGGGGCAGGGTACTGAAGCTTTCTTT. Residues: CASSSQGQGTEAFF.

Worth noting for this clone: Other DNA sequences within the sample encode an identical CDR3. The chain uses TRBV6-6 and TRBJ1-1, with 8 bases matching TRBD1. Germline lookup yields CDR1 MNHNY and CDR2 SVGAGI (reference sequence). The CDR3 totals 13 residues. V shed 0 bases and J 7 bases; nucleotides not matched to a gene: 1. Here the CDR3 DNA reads TGTGCCAGCAGTTACTCAGGGACAGGTGAAGCTTTCTTT. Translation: CASSYSGTGEAFF.

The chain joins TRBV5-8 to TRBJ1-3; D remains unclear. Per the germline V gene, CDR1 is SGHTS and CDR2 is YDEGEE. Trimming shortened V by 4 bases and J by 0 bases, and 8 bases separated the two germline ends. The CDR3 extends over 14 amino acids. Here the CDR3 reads CASSTFSSGNTIYF. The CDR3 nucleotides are TGTGCCAGCAGCACGTTTTCCTCTGGAAACACCATATATTTT. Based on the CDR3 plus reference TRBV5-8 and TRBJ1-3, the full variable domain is EAGVTQSPTHLIKTRGQQATLRCSPISGHTSVYWYQQALGLGLQFLLWYDEGEERNRGNFPPRFSGRQFPNYSSELNVNALELEDSALYLCASSTFSSGNTIYFGEGSWLTVV.

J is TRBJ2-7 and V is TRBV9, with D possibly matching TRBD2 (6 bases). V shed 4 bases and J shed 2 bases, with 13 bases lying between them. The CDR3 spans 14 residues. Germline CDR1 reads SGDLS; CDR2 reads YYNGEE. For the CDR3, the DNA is TGTGCCAGCAGCCGTGGGACGGGGGCCTACGAGCAGTACTTC. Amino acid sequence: CASSRGTGAYEQYF.

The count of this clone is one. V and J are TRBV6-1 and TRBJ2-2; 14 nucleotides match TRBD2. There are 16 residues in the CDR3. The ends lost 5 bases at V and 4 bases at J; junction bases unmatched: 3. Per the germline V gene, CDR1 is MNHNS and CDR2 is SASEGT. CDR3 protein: CASSKGLAGGTGELFF. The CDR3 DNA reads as TGTGCCAGCAGTAAAGGACTAGCGGGAGGCACCGGGGAGCTGTTTTTT.

CDR3 nucleotide sequence: TGCGCCAGCAGCCGGGCGGAGGTAGCCGGGGAGCTGTTTTTT. Amino acid sequence: CASSRAEVAGELFF. The gene calls are TRBV5-1 and TRBJ2-2, with D tentatively TRBD2 (5 bases). CDR1 and CDR2 (germline): SGHRS, YFSETQ. The CDR3 runs to 14 residues. V was pared by 4 bases and J by 6 bases, with 13 bases between.

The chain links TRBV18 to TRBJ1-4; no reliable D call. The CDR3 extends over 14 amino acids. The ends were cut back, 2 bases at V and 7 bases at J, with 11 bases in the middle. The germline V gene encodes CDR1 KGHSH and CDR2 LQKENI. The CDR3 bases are TGTGCCAGCTCACCAAAGGCTAACTCTGAAAAACTGTTTTTT. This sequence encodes CASSPKANSEKLFF.

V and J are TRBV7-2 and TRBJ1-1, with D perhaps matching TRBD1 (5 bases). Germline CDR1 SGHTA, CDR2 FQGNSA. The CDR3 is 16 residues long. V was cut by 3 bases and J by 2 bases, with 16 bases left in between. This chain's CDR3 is CASSFKTGTINTEAFF. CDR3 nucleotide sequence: TGTGCCAGCAGCTTCAAAACCGGGACGATCAACACTGAAGCTTTCTTT.

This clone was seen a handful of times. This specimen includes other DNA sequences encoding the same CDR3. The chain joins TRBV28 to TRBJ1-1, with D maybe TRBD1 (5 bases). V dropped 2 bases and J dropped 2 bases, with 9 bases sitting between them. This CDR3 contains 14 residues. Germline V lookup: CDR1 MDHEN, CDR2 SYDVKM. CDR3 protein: CASSLGGSNTEAFF. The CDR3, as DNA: TGTGCCAGCAGTTTAGGGGGAAGTAACACTGAAGCTTTCTTT.

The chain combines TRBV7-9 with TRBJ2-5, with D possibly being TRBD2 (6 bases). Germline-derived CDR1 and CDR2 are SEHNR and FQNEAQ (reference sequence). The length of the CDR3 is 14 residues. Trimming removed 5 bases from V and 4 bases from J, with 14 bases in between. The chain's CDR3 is CASSLVTSSETQYF. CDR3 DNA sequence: TGTGCCAGCAGCCTGGTGACTAGTTCAGAGACCCAGTACTTC.

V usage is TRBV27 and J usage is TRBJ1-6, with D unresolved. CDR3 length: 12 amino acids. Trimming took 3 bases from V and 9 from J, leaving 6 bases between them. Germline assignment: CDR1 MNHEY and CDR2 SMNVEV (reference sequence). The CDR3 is CASSFYGSPLHF. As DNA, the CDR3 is TGTGCCAGCAGTTTTTATGGTTCACCCCTCCACTTT.

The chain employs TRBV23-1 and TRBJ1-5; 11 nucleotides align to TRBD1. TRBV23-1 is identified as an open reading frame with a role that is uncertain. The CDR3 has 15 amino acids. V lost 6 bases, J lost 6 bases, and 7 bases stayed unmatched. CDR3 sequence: CASSSGTGGCQPQHF. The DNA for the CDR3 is TGCGCCAGCAGCTCCGGGACAGGGGGTTGTCAGCCCCAGCATTTT.

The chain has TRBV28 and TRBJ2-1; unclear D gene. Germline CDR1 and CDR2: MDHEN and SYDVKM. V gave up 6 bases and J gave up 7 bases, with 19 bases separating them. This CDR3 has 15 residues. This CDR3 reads CASSGAPAEGNEQFF. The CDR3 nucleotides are TGTGCCAGCAGCGGCGCTCCCGCTGAAGGAAATGAGCAGTTCTTC.